This T cell receptor beta chain was obtained from a study of Ad26.COV2.S vaccination and SARS-CoV-2 variants. Measured with immunoSEQ multiplex PCR; TCRdb has only the in-frame clones, and not every one. Among around 45,000 clones listed, approximately 80% were seen once. Trimming shortened V by 9 bases and J by 4 bases, and 13 bases separated the two germline ends. This CDR3 spans 13 amino acids. The germline gives CDR1 ENHRY, CDR2 SYGVKD. To note about this clone: Its specificity is not known.

Overall study findings and caveats: Post-vaccination breadth of spike-specific CD8+ and CD4+ T cell responses was reportedly substantial.

This sample comprised peripheral blood, obtained after recovery from COVID-19. The source is a human donor who had recovered from COVID-19. This chain joins TRBV10-3 and TRBJ1-5; D remains unclear. The CDR3 DNA sequence: TGTGCCATTTCCTTGGCGGGTAATCAGCCCCAGCATTTT. This translates into CAISLAGNQPQHF.